These 9 T cell receptor beta chains were sequenced from one sample in a study of CD4 T cells in relation to SARS-CoV-2 and coronaviruses. These receptors' targets are unknown. Profiled with immunoSEQ multiplex PCR; TCRdb holds only in-frame clones, not every one. This sample yields around 23,000 clones, of which about 80% are seen a single time; approximately 28% belongs to the top ten. CD4+ T cells from unexposed donors were obtained before the COVID-19 pandemic (2011-2018). After less than 11 days of culture, CD4+ T cells were isolated. Sequencing used CD4+ T cells from PBMCs, cultured in vitro. These receptors were obtained from a human donor in good health.

The genes are TRBV10-1 and TRBJ2-3; 9 nucleotides line up with TRBD2. Germline V gives CDR1 WNHNN, CDR2 SYGVQD (reference sequence). The CDR3 covers 17 residues. Trimming removed 3 bases from V and 4 bases from J; junction bases left unmatched: 11. The CDR3 region is CASSEGTSGRRSDTQYF. DNA for the CDR3: TGCGCCAGCAGTGAAGGGACAAGCGGGAGGCGCTCAGATACGCAGTATTTT.

Worth noting for this clone: Lacking the conserved final phenylalanine or tryptophan, this CDR3 likely reflects a read error. The DNA is omitted, as the CDR3 cannot be located on it reliably, and the CDR3 follows TCRdb's listing. The chain carries TRBV13 and TRBJ1-6; TRBD1, as called in the table, went unchecked against the DNA. The CDR3 is 9 amino acids in total, end residues counted. Germline CDR1 PRHDT, CDR2 FYEKMQ (reference sequence). The CDR3: CASSARDSL.

This clone was picked up one time. The chain uses TRBV2 and TRBJ2-3; D is unresolved. Per germline, CDR1 SNHLY and CDR2 FYNNEI. This CDR3 is 13 amino acids long. Between the trimmed V and J ends, which lost 2 bases and 5 bases, there was a span of 8 bases. CDR3 protein: CASSEMGKDTQYF. Written as DNA, the CDR3 is TGTGCCAGCAGTGAAATGGGGAAAGATACGCAGTATTTT. Full variable domain (missing parts from reference TRBV2 and TRBJ2-3): EPEVTQTPSHQVTQMGQEVILRCVPISNHLYFYWYRQILGQKVEFLVSFYNNEISEKSEIFDDQFSVERPDGSNFTLKIRSTKLEDSAMYFCASSEMGKDTQYFGPGTRLTVL.

The chain employs TRBV10-3 and TRBJ2-3; 10 nucleotides agree with TRBD2. The CDR3 spans 15 residues. V was pared by 8 bases and J by 3 bases, with 8 bases of the junction left unmatched. Germline V gene sequence: CDR1 ENHRY, CDR2 SYGVKD. CDR3 protein: CAISTRAGGTDTQYF. CDR3 DNA: TGTGCCATCTCCACTAGAGCGGGAGGGACAGATACGCAGTATTTT.

The V and J genes are TRBV30 and TRBJ1-5; D possibly corresponds to TRBD1 (5 bases). With 0 bases removed from V and 3 bases from J, the gap between germline ends came to 9 bases. Germline assignment: CDR1 GTSNPN and CDR2 SVGIG (reference sequence). The CDR3 has 14 residues. DNA of the CDR3: TGTGCCTGGAGTGTGGTACAGGTCAATCAGCCCCAGCATTTT. It specifies CAWSVVQVNQPQHF.

The chain is built from TRBV5-1 and TRBJ2-6, with D hard to call. The V end lost 0 bases, the J end lost 0 bases, and 7 bases lay between the germline ends. Germline loops: CDR1 SGHRS, CDR2 YFSETQ. The CDR3 is 16 amino acids. The CDR3, as DNA: TGCGCCAGCAGCTTGGCCGTCAGCTCTGGGGCCAACGTCCTGACTTTC. This gives the protein CASSLAVSSGANVLTF.

The V call is TRBV28, the J call TRBJ2-1; D is unclear. Between the trimmed V and J ends, which lost 8 bases and 6 bases, there was a span of 11 bases. The CDR3 extends over 12 amino acids. Germline lookup yields CDR1 MDHEN and CDR2 SYDVKM. This chain's CDR3 is CASGGTLNEQFF. CDR3 nucleotides: TGTGCCAGCGGTGGCACTCTCAATGAGCAGTTCTTC. Filled out from reference TRBV28 and TRBJ2-1, the complete variable domain reads DVKVTQSSRYLVKRTGEKVFLECVQDMDHENMFWYRQDPGLGLRLIYFSYDVKMKEKGDIPEGYSVSREKKERFSLILESASTNQTSMYLCASGGTLNEQFFGPGTRLTVL.

J is TRBJ2-7 and V is TRBV6-5; perhaps TRBD1 as D (5 bases). Trimming cost V 10 bases and J 5 bases, with 18 bases left between them. Germline CDR1 reads MNHEY; CDR2 reads SVGAGI. There are 13 residues in the CDR3. The DNA for the CDR3 is TGTGCCACCGTGGGGCAGGGTTCCGACGAGCAGTACTTC. This codes for CATVGQGSDEQYF.

This clone came up a few times. The chain carries TRBV20-1 and TRBJ1-5; D uncertain. Per the germline V gene, CDR1 is DFQATT and CDR2 is SNEGSKA (reference sequence). This CDR3 has 13 residues. Trimming took off 3 bases at V and 5 bases at J, with 11 bases between the two ends. This CDR3 reads CSASIRADQPQHF. CDR3 nucleotides: TGCAGTGCTAGTATCCGTGCTGATCAGCCCCAGCATTTT.